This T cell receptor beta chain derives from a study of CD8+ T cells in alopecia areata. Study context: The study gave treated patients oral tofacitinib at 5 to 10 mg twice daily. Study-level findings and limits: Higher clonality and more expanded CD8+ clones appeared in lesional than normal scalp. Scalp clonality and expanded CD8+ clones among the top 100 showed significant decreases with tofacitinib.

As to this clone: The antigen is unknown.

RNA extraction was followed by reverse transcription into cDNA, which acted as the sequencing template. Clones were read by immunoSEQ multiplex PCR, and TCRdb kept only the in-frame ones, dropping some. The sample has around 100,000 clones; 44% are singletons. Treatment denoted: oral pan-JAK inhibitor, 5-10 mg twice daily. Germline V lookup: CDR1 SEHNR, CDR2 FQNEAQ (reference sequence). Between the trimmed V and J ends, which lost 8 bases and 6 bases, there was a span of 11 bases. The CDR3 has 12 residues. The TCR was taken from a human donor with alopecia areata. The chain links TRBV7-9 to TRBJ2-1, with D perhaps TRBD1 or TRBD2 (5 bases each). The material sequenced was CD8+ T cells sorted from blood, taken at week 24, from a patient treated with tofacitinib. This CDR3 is CASWGSGNEQFF. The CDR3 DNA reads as TGTGCCAGCTGGGGGAGCGGCAATGAGCAGTTCTTC.